This TCR beta chain was found in a study of blood T cell repertoires in COVID-19. Study at large: COVID-19 samples from acute and convalescent phases originated in the United States, Italy and Spain. The cDNA or gDNA used as material had been derived from T cells, B-cell-depleted T cells, or PBMCs.

In the original processing: Estimation of nucleated cell counts relied on the amplification of reference gene primers. Some clones are missing from TCRdb's copy, which holds only in-frame ones; the method was immunoSEQ multiplex PCR. Clone size and the V and J calls come from that table; the DNA yielded D and trimming. The sample comprises about 140,000 clones, about 82% of which are singletons, and approximately 5% rests with the top ten. Germline trimming cut 4 bases from V and 8 bases from J; bases unmatched to any gene: 11. Germline values: CDR1 LNHDA, CDR2 SQIVND (reference sequence). The length of the CDR3 is 16 residues.

The receptor was isolated from a woman older than 75 with active or convalescent COVID-19. Sequencing was performed on peripheral blood. V is TRBV19 and J is TRBJ1-1, with 12 bases matching TRBD1. CDR3 residues: CASSRPKGQGASEAFF. DNA of the CDR3: TGTGCCAGTAGTAGGCCTAAGGGACAGGGGGCTTCAGAAGCTTTCTTT.